The T cell receptor beta chain described here comes from a study of blood T cell repertoires in COVID-19. V gave up 4 bases and J gave up 4 bases; unmatched junction bases: 9. Germline loops: CDR1 LGHDT, CDR2 YNNKEL (reference sequence). This CDR3 spans 17 amino acids. Clones were sequenced by immunoSEQ multiplex PCR, and TCRdb holds only the in-frame ones, with some missing. Here the sample spans approximately 220,000 clones, roughly 80% being singletons. The rearrangement uses TRBV3-1 (or the pseudogene TRBV3-2) and TRBJ2-1; 11 bases are shared with TRBD2. Input material: peripheral blood. This clonotype originated in a woman over 75 with acute or convalescent COVID-19. The CDR3 DNA sequence: TGTGCCAGCAGCCTGACTAGCGGGGATACCCTTTACAATGAGCAGTTCTTC. Encoded protein: CASSLTSGDTLYNEQFF.